A single sample gave rise to the 25 T cell receptor beta chains below, sequenced in a study of blood T cell repertoires in COVID-19. Some clones are missing from TCRdb's copy, which holds only in-frame ones; the method was immunoSEQ multiplex PCR. The sample shows 110,000 or so clones, approximately 80% of them seen only once. The sequenced sample consisted of peripheral blood. The receptors here all came from a woman in her 70s with acute or convalescent COVID-19.

The chain couples TRBV7-2 to TRBJ1-6; D might be TRBD1 (6 bases). V lost 5 bases and J 6 bases, leaving 17 bases between the germline ends. Per the germline V gene, CDR1 is SGHTA and CDR2 is FQGNSA. The length of the CDR3 is 16 residues. The CDR3 DNA reads as TGTGCCAGCAGCACCGAAAGCGGGGGGCGTAATTCACCCCTCCACTTT. Encoded protein: CASSTESGGRNSPLHF.

V is TRBV3-1 (or the pseudogene TRBV3-2) and J is TRBJ2-3, with TRBD2 matching 11 bases. The CDR3 extends over 17 amino acids. CDR1 is LGHDT and CDR2 is YNNKEL in the germline V gene (reference sequence). The junction had 9 bases not matched to a gene; V was cut back by 2 bases and J by 5 bases. The CDR3 DNA follows: TGTGCCAGCAGCCAATCTACTAGCGGGAGCTTTGAAGATACGCAGTATTTT. Its translation: CASSQSTSGSFEDTQYF.

The J gene is TRBJ2-7, the V gene TRBV9, with 10 bases matching TRBD2. The CDR3 totals 17 residues. V lost 0 bases, J lost 2 bases, and 8 bases stayed unmatched. Per the germline V gene, CDR1 is SGDLS and CDR2 is YYNGEE. The DNA of the CDR3 is TGTGCCAGCAGCGTAGGTACAGCGGGAGGGCCCACCTACGAGCAGTACTTC. This translates into CASSVGTAGGPTYEQYF.

The chain links TRBV7-9 to TRBJ1-1; no reliable D call. Per germline, CDR1 SEHNR and CDR2 FQNEAQ (reference sequence). Trimming took 5 bases from V and 2 from J, leaving 9 bases between them. This CDR3 has 13 amino acids. This chain's CDR3 is CASSKRDNTEAFF. The CDR3 DNA reads TGTGCCAGCAGCAAACGGGATAACACTGAAGCTTTCTTT. Filled out from reference TRBV7-9 and TRBJ1-1, the complete variable domain reads DTGVSQNPRHKITKRGQNVTFRCDPISEHNRLYWYRQTLGQGPEFLTYFQNEAQLEKSRLLSDRFSAERPKGSFSTLEIQRTEQGDSAMYLCASSKRDNTEAFFGQGTRLTVV.

The gene calls are TRBV28 and TRBJ1-1, with 8 bases lining up with TRBD1. The germline V gene has CDR1 MDHEN and CDR2 SYDVKM. With V trimmed by 3 bases and J by 4 bases, 19 bases remained unmatched. This CDR3 spans 19 amino acids. CDR3 nucleotide sequence: TGTGCCAGCAGTTTGACGGGGCCCTCCAGGGGGCGCGCGAGCACTGAAGCTTTCTTT. Translation gives CASSLTGPSRGRASTEAFF.

V and J are TRBV4-1 and TRBJ1-2; 8 nucleotides agree with TRBD1. With 4 bases clipped from V and 2 bases from J, the junction kept 15 bases outside the gene matches. This CDR3 has 18 amino acids. CDR1 and CDR2 from the germline V gene are MGHRA and YSYEKL. CDR3 region: CASSRAATGDKPNYGYTF. The CDR3 DNA reads as TGCGCCAGCAGCCGGGCTGCGACAGGGGACAAACCAAACTATGGCTACACCTTC.

The chain carries TRBV5-6 and TRBJ1-1; D possibly corresponds to TRBD1 (6 bases). Germline lookup yields CDR1 SGHDT and CDR2 YYEEEE. This CDR3 contains 13 residues. V was shortened by 5 bases and J by 1 base, with 9 bases between the two germline ends. The CDR3 protein is CASSWTANTEAFF. The CDR3 DNA reads TGTGCCAGCAGTTGGACAGCGAACACTGAAGCTTTCTTT.

This chain links TRBV6-5 with TRBJ1-6; TRBD1 is a possible D gene (6 bases). In germline, CDR1 is MNHEY, CDR2 SVGAGI. V was trimmed by 8 bases and J by 6 bases, leaving 11 bases between them. The CDR3 covers 13 residues. The CDR3 bases are TGTGCCAGCGGGAGACAGGCTAATTCACCCCTCCACTTT. This codes for CASGRQANSPLHF.

CDR3 coding DNA: TGTGCCAGTAGTACCGGGACAGGGGCCAACTATGGCTACACCTTC. Translating it yields CASSTGTGANYGYTF. J is TRBJ1-2 and V is TRBV19; 10 nucleotides align to TRBD1. Germline V gene lookup returns CDR1 LNHDA and CDR2 SQIVND (reference sequence). CDR3 length: 15 residues. V lost 4 bases to trimming and J lost 2 bases; unmatched junction nucleotides: 4.

CDR3 coding DNA: TGCGCCAGCAGCTTGCTTCGCGGGAGGTATTACAATGAGCAGTTCTTC. This translates into CASSLLRGRYYNEQFF. The rearrangement uses TRBV5-1 and TRBJ2-1, with 8 bases that match TRBD2. Germline loops: CDR1 SGHRS, CDR2 YFSETQ. The CDR3 contains 16 residues. V was pared by 1 base and J by 4 bases, with 7 bases of the junction left unmatched.

This clone came up a few times. The V and J genes are TRBV27 and TRBJ1-6; 8 bases align to TRBD1. This CDR3 comprises 14 residues. Germline loops: CDR1 MNHEY, CDR2 SMNVEV (reference sequence). V trimming: 7 bases; J trimming: 14 bases; junction bases outside the gene matches: 13. In DNA form, the CDR3 reads TGTGCCAGCACGCGGACAGGGACGGTGGGTGCCCTCCACTTT. It encodes CASTRTGTVGALHF.

The CDR3 spells CASKRLAGEENEQFF. DNA for the CDR3: TGTGCCAGTAAGCGGCTAGCGGGAGAGGAGAATGAGCAGTTCTTC. The chain carries TRBV19 and TRBJ2-1; 10 bases line up with TRBD2. Per the germline V gene, CDR1 is LNHDA and CDR2 is SQIVND (reference sequence). The CDR3 is 15 amino acids. V dropped 7 bases and J dropped 7; count of bases not matched to a gene: 10.

This chain uses TRBV10-3 with TRBJ1-2, with D possibly being TRBD1 (6 bases). This CDR3 comprises 15 residues. CDR1 and CDR2 (germline): ENHRY, SYGVKD. The V and J ends lost 4 bases and 1 base respectively, with 13 bases between them. CDR3 nucleotides: TGTGCCATCAGTGGGGGGGGGCAGCATAACTATGGCTACACCTTC. It translates to CAISGGGQHNYGYTF.

The chain's CDR3 is CASSLDSYEQYF. In nucleotides, the CDR3 is TGTGCCAGCAGCTTAGACAGCTACGAGCAGTACTTC. The chain is built from TRBV6-5 and TRBJ2-7; possible D gene TRBD1, 5 bases. V lost 6 bases and J lost 3, with 9 bases in between. Germline CDR1 MNHEY, CDR2 SVGAGI. The CDR3 contains 12 residues.

This sequence joins TRBV4-1 and TRBJ2-2; no clear D. Trimming shortened V by 4 bases and J by 1 base, and 13 bases separated the two germline ends. Germline V gives CDR1 MGHRA, CDR2 YSYEKL. The CDR3 spans 16 residues. The chain's CDR3 is CASSPTRRLNTGELFF. The CDR3 DNA reads TGCGCCAGCAGCCCGACTCGGCGGCTGAACACCGGGGAGCTGTTTTTT.

This clone was observed a handful of times. The V and J genes are TRBV6-5 and TRBJ1-2; D possibly corresponds to TRBD1 (5 bases). The CDR3 covers 14 residues. Germline V lookup: CDR1 MNHEY, CDR2 SVGAGI. Trimming pared 10 bases from V and 5 bases from J, leaving 20 bases between. This CDR3 is CATLTGTGVYGYTF. As DNA, the CDR3 is TGTGCCACCCTCACCGGGACGGGGGTGTATGGCTACACCTTC.

The gene calls are TRBV9 and TRBJ1-6; D is perhaps TRBD1 (6 bases). The germline V gene has CDR1 SGDLS and CDR2 YYNGEE. This CDR3 comprises 16 residues. Trimming removed 3 bases from V and 6 bases from J, with 16 bases in between. CDR3 in DNA: TGTGCCAGCAGCGAATGGGACAAAAAACCTAATTCACCCCTCCACTTT. Translating it yields CASSEWDKKPNSPLHF.

The CDR3 here is CASSLSTEAFF. DNA of the CDR3: TGTGCCAGCAGTTTATCGACAGAAGCTTTCTTT. The chain recombines TRBV28 with TRBJ1-1; no reliable D call. CDR1 is MDHEN, CDR2 SYDVKM, per germline. V was pared by 1 base and J by 8 bases, with 5 bases between. This CDR3 is built from 11 residues.

The chain joins TRBV3-1 (or the pseudogene TRBV3-2) to TRBJ2-5, with 9 bases aligning to TRBD2. V gave up 4 bases and J gave up 6 bases; unmatched junction bases: 15. The CDR3 has 17 amino acids. Germline V gene lookup returns CDR1 LGHDT and CDR2 YNNKEL (reference sequence). In DNA, the CDR3 is TGTGCCAGCAGCCCAACAGGCTTGACTAGCGGTGGTCAGACCCAGTACTTC. Residues: CASSPTGLTSGGQTQYF.

This sequence joins TRBV5-6 and TRBJ2-1, with 11 positions matching TRBD2. CDR1 is SGHDT and CDR2 is YYEEEE in the germline V gene. J was trimmed by 1 base and V by 4 bases; bases with no gene match: 7. The CDR3 runs to 17 residues. CDR3 coding DNA: TGTGCCAGCAGCACCGAGACTAGCGGGAAATCCTACAATGAGCAGTTCTTC. This codes for CASSTETSGKSYNEQFF.

The CDR3 spells CASSTPGQGLLYF. Here the CDR3 DNA reads TGTGCCAGTAGTACCCCGGGACAGGGTCTCCTGTACTTC. This sequence joins TRBV19 and TRBJ2-7; 9 nucleotides match TRBD1. Germline V CDR1 and CDR2: LNHDA, SQIVND (reference sequence). The CDR3 contains 13 residues. The junction had 10 bases not matched to a gene; V was cut back by 4 bases and J by 12 bases.

DNA of the CDR3: TGTGCCAGCAGTCTCGGGGGACAGGGGAGGCCTGAAGCTTTCTTT. Translation: CASSLGGQGRPEAFF. The rearrangement joins TRBV28 to TRBJ1-1; 10 bases are shared with TRBD1. Germline-derived CDR1 and CDR2 are MDHEN and SYDVKM. CDR3 length equals 15 residues. V dropped 5 bases and J dropped 6; count of bases not matched to a gene: 9.

The V call is TRBV24-1, the J call TRBJ2-1, with 10 bases that match TRBD2. V lost 0 bases to trimming and J lost 6 bases; unmatched junction nucleotides: 4. The CDR3 is 16 residues long. From germline, CDR1 is KGHDR and CDR2 SFDVKD. The CDR3 sequence: CATSDLEAGGPNEQFF. The CDR3 DNA reads as TGTGCCACCAGTGATTTGGAAGCGGGAGGGCCCAATGAGCAGTTCTTC.

The rearrangement links TRBV28 to TRBJ2-5; no clear D. The CDR3 runs 14 residues. Between the trimmed V and J ends, which lost 0 bases and 9 bases, there was a span of 14 bases. From germline, CDR1 is MDHEN and CDR2 SYDVKM. The CDR3 region is CASSLWAGLSAQYF. CDR3 nucleotides: TGTGCCAGCAGTTTATGGGCAGGTCTATCGGCCCAGTACTTC.

The chain couples TRBV6-5 to TRBJ1-1; the D is unclear. This CDR3 comprises 13 residues. V gave up 7 bases and J gave up 1 base, with 10 bases separating them. The germline CDR1 and CDR2 sequences are MNHEY and SVGAGI. The CDR3 DNA reads TGTGCCAGCAATGTCGCAGGGAACACTGAAGCTTTCTTT. It translates to CASNVAGNTEAFF.